Listed below are T cell receptor beta chains from one sample, sequenced in a study of OX40 agonist ivuxolimab in advanced cancers. Clones were sequenced by immunoSEQ multiplex PCR, and TCRdb holds only the in-frame ones, with some missing. The table records about 68,000 clones, about 82% of them present only once. Material: CD4+ or CD8+ T cells sorted from blood, obtained in a trial of the OX40 agonist ivuxolimab. These receptors came from an adult with an advanced solid tumor such as melanoma, head and neck, liver or kidney cancer. The conserved cysteine and the conserved F or W are not part of the CDR3 here. Fields, in order: V gene, D gene, J gene, CDR3 length, CDR3 protein. A D gene is named only where the DNA matches it firmly.

>TRBV23-1|.|TRBJ1-2|17
ASSQSLPDSQDRNYGYT
>TRBV5-6|TRBD2|TRBJ2-3|12
ASSLGGGIDTQY
>TRBV2|TRBD1|TRBJ1-4|16
ASSAGQGFILANEKLF
>TRBV6-6|TRBD2|TRBJ2-7|12
ASRGLAGVYEQY
>TRBV5-8|.|TRBJ1-1|11
ASSLSRNTEAF
>TRBV15|.|TRBJ2-3|15
ATSRDPSRGLKDTQY
>TRBV11-2|.|TRBJ2-1|12
ASSLVRRGNEQF
>TRBV28|TRBD2|TRBJ2-7|12
ASSLSGRDYEQY
>TRBV4-1|.|TRBJ1-2|13
ASSHASGADPGYT
>TRBV4-1|.|TRBJ1-5|13
ASSQDAGVDQPQH
>TRBV19|.|TRBJ2-5|12
ASSSSGLRETQY
>TRBV5-6|TRBD1|TRBJ1-1|10
ASSSTGAEAF
>TRBV4-3|.|TRBJ2-1|14
ASSPHITAGFDEQF
>TRBV14|TRBD1|TRBJ1-2|12
ASSRDRDMNGYT
>TRBV5-1|TRBD1|TRBJ1-4|10
ASSLEGRQGV
>TRBV28|TRBD2|TRBJ2-1|16
ASSLYGRWTSGSTEQF
>TRBV28|.|TRBJ1-2|12
ASSSEGGPYGYT
>TRBV6-1|.|TRBJ2-3|13
ASSERARGTDTQY
>TRBV5-1|.|TRBJ2-1|11
ASSQEGWAEQF
>TRBV29-1|.|TRBJ1-1|10
SAQKMNTEAF
>TRBV6-7|TRBD1|TRBJ2-7|14
ASSYSTGLSSYEQY
>TRBV28|.|TRBJ1-5|13
ASSLVQLDGQPQH
>TRBV27|TRBD2|TRBJ2-7|13
ASSNRGLAKNEQY